These 8 T cell receptor beta chains came from one sample sequenced in a study of T cell repertoires in cytomegalovirus infection. TCRdb re-derived calls from the reads in MiXCR, one entry per CDR3 protein. The sample includes 500,000 or so distinct CDR3 sequences, about 15% seen only once; the top ten take 20% to 30%. Sequencing was carried out using CD8+ T cells from PBMCs. These receptors came from a human donor in good health (CMV status not recorded). Some clones in this sample may be carry-over from other donors' samples.

The rearrangement links TRBV19 to TRBJ1-1, with D possibly matching TRBD1 (5 bases). Looked up from germline, CDR1 is LNHDA and CDR2 is SQIVND (reference sequence). Trimming took off 8 bases at V and 6 bases at J, with 19 bases between the two ends. This CDR3 contains 14 residues. The CDR3 bases are TGTGCCAGTTGCACCCGGGACGGCCCCCCTGAAGCTTTCTTT. Residues: CASCTRDGPPEAFF.

This clonotype was seen at least ten times. This rearrangement joins TRBV5-1 to TRBJ2-7, with 15 positions matching TRBD2. In germline, CDR1 is SGHRS, CDR2 YFSETQ. CDR3 length: 17 amino acids. J lost 3 bases, V lost 3 bases, and 7 bases had no gene match. CDR3: CASSWRTSGRAVYEQYF. Here the CDR3 DNA reads TGCGCCAGCAGCTGGCGGACTAGCGGGAGGGCGGTCTACGAGCAGTACTTC.

V and J are TRBV20-1 and TRBJ2-5, with 9 bases identical to TRBD2. This CDR3 has 15 residues. Unmatched junction bases numbered 8, after V lost 6 bases and J lost 0 bases. The germline gives CDR1 DFQATT, CDR2 SNEGSKA (reference sequence). The CDR3 loop reads CSAPRLAEYQETQYF. CDR3 sequence (DNA): TGCAGTGCGCCAAGACTAGCGGAATACCAAGAGACCCAGTACTTC.

This clonotype was counted ten times or more. The V call is TRBV6-1, the J call TRBJ2-1; D might be TRBD1 (6 bases). Deletions cut 6 bases from V and 8 bases from J, with 26 bases between. This CDR3 comprises 17 residues. Per the germline V gene, CDR1 is MNHNS and CDR2 is SASEGT. The CDR3 DNA is TGTGCCAGCAGGGCCTTGTCGCGGCGGACCCCAGGGGATGAGCAGTTCTTC. It yields the protein CASRALSRRTPGDEQFF.

This clonotype was found many times. The chain uses TRBV4-2 and TRBJ2-5; D possibly corresponds to TRBD2 (6 bases). The CDR3 extends over 19 amino acids. The V gene's germline CDR1 is LGHNA and CDR2 YNFKEQ. V lost 0 bases, J lost 0 bases, and 20 bases lay in between. DNA for the CDR3: TGTGCCAGCAGCCAAGAATTTATCGGCGGGGCGGGGTACCAAGAGACCCAGTACTTC. Protein sequence: CASSQEFIGGAGYQETQYF.

A few counts support this clonotype. J is TRBJ1-1 and V is TRBV19, with TRBD1 as a possible D gene (5 bases). V lost 7 bases and J lost 7, with 28 bases in between. Per the germline V gene, CDR1 is LNHDA and CDR2 is SQIVND (reference sequence). The CDR3 runs 17 residues. The CDR3 region has the DNA TGTGCCAGTATGGTATTTGGGGCCTCGCGAGGGGATGGTGAAGCTTTCTTT. Translating gives CASMVFGASRGDGEAFF. The variable domain in full, completed from reference TRBV19 and TRBJ1-1, reads DGGITQSPKYLFRKEGQNVTLSCEQNLNHDAMYWYRQDPGQGLRLIYYSQIVNDFQKGDIAEGYSVSREKKESFPLTVTSAQKNPTAFYLCASMVFGASRGDGEAFFGQGTRLTVV.

This clonotype was seen many times. V usage is TRBV10-3 and J usage is TRBJ1-2, with D perhaps matching TRBD1 (6 bases). The length of the CDR3 is 14 residues. With 2 bases removed from V and 7 bases from J, the gap between germline ends came to 14 bases. The V gene's germline CDR1 is ENHRY and CDR2 SYGVKD. In DNA, the CDR3 is TGTGCCATCAGTGAGGGGACAAGGGGACCTGGCTACACCTTC. It is translated as CAISEGTRGPGYTF.

A few counts support this clonotype. V is TRBV9 and J is TRBJ2-3; maybe TRBD2 (7 bases). This CDR3 comprises 16 residues. The ends were cut back, 4 bases at V and 8 bases at J, with 23 bases in the middle. Germline loops: CDR1 SGDLS, CDR2 YYNGEE. This CDR3 reads CASSYGSGGPRATQYF. For the CDR3, the DNA is TGTGCCAGCAGCTACGGATCGGGGGGCCCTCGGGCTACGCAGTATTTT.